Below are 2 T cell receptor beta chains sequenced from a single sample in a study of persistence of HIV-infected CD4 T cells. These receptors have no known antigen. The immunoSEQ assay was version 4, run in survey mode. Repertoires were generated with immunoSEQ multiplex PCR, while TCRdb's copy carries only in-frame clones and drops some. In the table there are about 33,000 clones, 82% of which are singletons. Cells were stimulated with CMV-infected fibroblast lysates at approximately 10 ug/mL. CD40L/CD69 double-negative CD45RO-high memory CD4+ T cells were collected. Sequenced here: CD4+ T cells sorted from PBMCs after approximately 19-hour stimulation, sampled from a patient who received antiretroviral therapy. These TCRs come from an adult woman with HIV who was CMV-seropositive.

The chain is built from TRBV28 and TRBJ2-7, with D maybe TRBD1 (6 bases). Trimming shortened V by 6 bases and J by 1 base, and 10 bases separated the two germline ends. This CDR3 comprises 13 residues. The V gene's germline CDR1 is MDHEN and CDR2 SYDVKM. The CDR3 here is CASSRGFSYEQYF. CDR3 coding DNA: TGTGCCAGCAGCAGGGGCTTTTCCTACGAGCAGTACTTC.

The gene calls are TRBV24-1 and TRBJ2-2; no firm D call. Germline V gives CDR1 KGHDR, CDR2 SFDVKD. V was shortened by 5 bases and J by 0 bases, with 9 bases between the two germline ends. This CDR3 region has 15 residues. CDR3 residues: CATSGTTPNTGELFF. CDR3 coding DNA: TGTGCCACCAGTGGTACAACACCGAACACCGGGGAGCTGTTTTTT.